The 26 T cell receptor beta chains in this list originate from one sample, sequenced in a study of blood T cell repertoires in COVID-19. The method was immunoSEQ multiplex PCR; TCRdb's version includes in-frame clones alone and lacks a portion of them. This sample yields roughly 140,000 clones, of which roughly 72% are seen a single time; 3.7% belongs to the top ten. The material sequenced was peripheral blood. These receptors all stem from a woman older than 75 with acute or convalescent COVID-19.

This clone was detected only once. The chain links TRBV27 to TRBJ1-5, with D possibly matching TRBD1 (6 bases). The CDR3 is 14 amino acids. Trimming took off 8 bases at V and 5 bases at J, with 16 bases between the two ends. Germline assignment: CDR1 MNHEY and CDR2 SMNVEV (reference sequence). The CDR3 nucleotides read TGTGCCAGCGCCAGAGGGGGACCGGATCAGCCCCAGCATTTT. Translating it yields CASARGGPDQPQHF.

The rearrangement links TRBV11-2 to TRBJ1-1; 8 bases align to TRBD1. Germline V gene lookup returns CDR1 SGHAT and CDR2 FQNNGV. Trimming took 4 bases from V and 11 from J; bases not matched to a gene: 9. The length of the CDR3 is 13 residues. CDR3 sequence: CASSSAGQGLAFF. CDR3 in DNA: TGTGCCAGCAGCTCCGCCGGACAGGGTTTGGCTTTCTTT.

DNA for the CDR3: TGTGCCAGCAGCTCCTCTCCCACCGGTGAGCAGTTCTTC. This sequence encodes CASSSSPTGEQFF. This chain connects TRBV11-3 to TRBJ2-1; no clear D gene. This CDR3 region has 13 residues. The V gene lost 4 bases and the J gene lost 9 bases, with 13 bases spanning the gap. CDR1 SGHNT and CDR2 YENEEA come from the germline V gene.

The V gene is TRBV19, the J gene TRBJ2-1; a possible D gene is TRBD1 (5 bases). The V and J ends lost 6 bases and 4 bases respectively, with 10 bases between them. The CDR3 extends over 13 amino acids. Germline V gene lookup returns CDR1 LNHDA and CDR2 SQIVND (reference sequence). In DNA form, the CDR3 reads TGTGCCAGTAGGGGGCAAAAGTACAATGAGCAGTTCTTC. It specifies CASRGQKYNEQFF. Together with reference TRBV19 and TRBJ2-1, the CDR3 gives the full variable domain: DGGITQSPKYLFRKEGQNVTLSCEQNLNHDAMYWYRQDPGQGLRLIYYSQIVNDFQKGDIAEGYSVSREKKESFPLTVTSAQKNPTAFYLCASRGQKYNEQFFGPGTRLTVL.

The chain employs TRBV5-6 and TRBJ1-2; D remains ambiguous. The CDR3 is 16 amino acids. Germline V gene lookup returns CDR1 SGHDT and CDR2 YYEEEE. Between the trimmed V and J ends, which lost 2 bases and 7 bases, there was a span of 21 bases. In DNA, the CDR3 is TGTGCCAGCAGCTTCTTCGGGTACCGGGAGGGAGCTGGCTACACCTTC. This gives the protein CASSFFGYREGAGYTF.

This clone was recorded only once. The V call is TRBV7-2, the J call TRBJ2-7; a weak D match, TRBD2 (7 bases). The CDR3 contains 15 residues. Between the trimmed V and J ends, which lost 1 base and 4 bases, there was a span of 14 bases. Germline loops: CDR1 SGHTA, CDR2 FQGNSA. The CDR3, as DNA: TGTGCCAGCAGCTTAGGTAGGGGGGGCCGGTACGAGCAGTACTTC. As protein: CASSLGRGGRYEQYF.

Here the CDR3 DNA reads TGTGCCAGCAGTGAGGGTGGACTATACACAGATACGCAGTATTTT. Its translation: CASSEGGLYTDTQYF. The chain uses TRBV2 and TRBJ2-3; maybe TRBD2 (6 bases). The CDR3 covers 15 residues. Germline CDR1 is SNHLY and CDR2 is FYNNEI. Trimming pared 3 bases from V and 2 bases from J, leaving 12 bases between.

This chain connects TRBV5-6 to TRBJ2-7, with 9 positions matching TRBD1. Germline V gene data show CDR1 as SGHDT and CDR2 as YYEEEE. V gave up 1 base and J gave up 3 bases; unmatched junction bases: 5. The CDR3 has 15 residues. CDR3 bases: TGTGCCAGCAGCTTGCGACAGGGGGTCGGCTACGAGCAGTACTTC. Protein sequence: CASSLRQGVGYEQYF.

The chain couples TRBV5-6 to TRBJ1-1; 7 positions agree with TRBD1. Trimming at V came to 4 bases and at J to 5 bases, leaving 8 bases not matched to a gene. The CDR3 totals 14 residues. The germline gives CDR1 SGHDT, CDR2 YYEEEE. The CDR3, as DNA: TGTGCCAGCAGCCTAACAGGGGATTGGACTGAAGCTTTCTTT. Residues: CASSLTGDWTEAFF.

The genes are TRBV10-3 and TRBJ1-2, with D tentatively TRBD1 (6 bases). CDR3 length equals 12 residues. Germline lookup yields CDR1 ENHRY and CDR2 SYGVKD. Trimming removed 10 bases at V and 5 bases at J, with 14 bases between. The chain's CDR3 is CATPGTPYGYTF. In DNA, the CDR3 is TGTGCCACTCCCGGGACACCTTATGGCTACACCTTC.

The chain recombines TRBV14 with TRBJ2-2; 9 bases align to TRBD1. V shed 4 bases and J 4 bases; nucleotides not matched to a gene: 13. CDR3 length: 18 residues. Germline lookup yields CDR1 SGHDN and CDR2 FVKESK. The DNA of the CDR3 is TGTGCCAGCAGCCGACAACCCCACAGGGGGCTAAGCACCGGGGAGCTGTTTTTT. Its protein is CASSRQPHRGLSTGELFF.

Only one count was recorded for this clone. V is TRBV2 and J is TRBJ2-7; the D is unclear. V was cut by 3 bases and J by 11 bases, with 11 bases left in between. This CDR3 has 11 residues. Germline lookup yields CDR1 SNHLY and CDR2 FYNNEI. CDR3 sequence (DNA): TGTGCCAGCAGTGATTCTTCGTCGGAGTACTTC. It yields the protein CASSDSSSEYF.

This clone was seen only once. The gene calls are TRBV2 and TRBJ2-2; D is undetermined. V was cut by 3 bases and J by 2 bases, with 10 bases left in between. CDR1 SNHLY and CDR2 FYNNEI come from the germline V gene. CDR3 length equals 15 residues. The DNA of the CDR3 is TGTGCCAGCAGTGACGAGACTTTCAACACCGGGGAGCTGTTTTTT. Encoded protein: CASSDETFNTGELFF.

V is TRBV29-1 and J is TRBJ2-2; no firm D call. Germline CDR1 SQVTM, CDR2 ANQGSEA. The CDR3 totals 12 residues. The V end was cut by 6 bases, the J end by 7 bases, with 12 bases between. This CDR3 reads CSVEDLGGELFF. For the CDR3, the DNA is TGCAGCGTAGAGGATCTAGGCGGGGAGCTGTTTTTT.

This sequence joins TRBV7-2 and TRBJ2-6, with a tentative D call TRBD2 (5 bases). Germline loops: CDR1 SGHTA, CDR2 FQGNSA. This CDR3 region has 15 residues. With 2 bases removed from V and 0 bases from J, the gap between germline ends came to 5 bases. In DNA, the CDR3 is TGTGCCAGCAGCTTACGGGACTCTGGGGCCAACGTCCTGACTTTC. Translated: CASSLRDSGANVLTF. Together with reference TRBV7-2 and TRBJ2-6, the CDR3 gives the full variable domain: GAGVSQSPSNKVTEKGKDVELRCDPISGHTALYWYRQSLGQGLEFLIYFQGNSAPDKSGLPSDRFSAERTGGSVSTLTIQRTQQEDSAVYLCASSLRDSGANVLTFGAGSRLTVL.

The DNA of the CDR3 is TGTGCCAGCAGTTACGGCGGTTTTCTCAACGAGCAGTACTTC. Amino acids: CASSYGGFLNEQYF. The V and J genes are TRBV6-5 and TRBJ2-7; D gene ambiguous. The V and J ends lost 2 bases and 5 bases respectively, with 13 bases between them. The CDR3 has 14 amino acids. Germline lookup yields CDR1 MNHEY and CDR2 SVGAGI.

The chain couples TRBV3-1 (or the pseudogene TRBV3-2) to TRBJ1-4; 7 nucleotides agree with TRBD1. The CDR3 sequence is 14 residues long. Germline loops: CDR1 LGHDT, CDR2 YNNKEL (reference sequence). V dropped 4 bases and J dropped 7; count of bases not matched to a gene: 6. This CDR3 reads CASSLDREIEKLFF. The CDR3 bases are TGTGCCAGCAGCCTCGACAGGGAAATTGAAAAACTGTTTTTT.

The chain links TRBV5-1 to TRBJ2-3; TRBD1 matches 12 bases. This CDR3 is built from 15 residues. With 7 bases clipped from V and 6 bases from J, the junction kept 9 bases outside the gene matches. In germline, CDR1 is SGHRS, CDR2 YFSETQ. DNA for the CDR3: TGCGCCAGCGCCTCGGGACAGGGGGCCCCCGATACGCAGTATTTT. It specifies CASASGQGAPDTQYF.

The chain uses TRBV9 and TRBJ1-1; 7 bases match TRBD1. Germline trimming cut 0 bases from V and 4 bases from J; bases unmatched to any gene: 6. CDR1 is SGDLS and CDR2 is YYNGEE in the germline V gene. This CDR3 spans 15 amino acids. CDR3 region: CASSVVRGRPTEAFF. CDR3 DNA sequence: TGTGCCAGCAGCGTAGTGAGGGGGCGCCCCACTGAAGCTTTCTTT. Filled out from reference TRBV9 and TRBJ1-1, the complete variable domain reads DSGVTQTPKHLITATGQRVTLRCSPRSGDLSVYWYQQSLDQGLQFLIQYYNGEERAKGNILERFSAQQFPDLHSELNLSSLELGDSALYFCASSVVRGRPTEAFFGQGTRLTVV.

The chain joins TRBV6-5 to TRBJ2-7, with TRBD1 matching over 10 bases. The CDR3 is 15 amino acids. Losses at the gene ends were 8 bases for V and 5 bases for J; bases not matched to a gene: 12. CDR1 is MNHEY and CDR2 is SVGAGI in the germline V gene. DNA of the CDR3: TGTGCCAGCGCTACCCGAGGGACAGGGGCCCACGAGCAGTACTTC. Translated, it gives CASATRGTGAHEQYF.

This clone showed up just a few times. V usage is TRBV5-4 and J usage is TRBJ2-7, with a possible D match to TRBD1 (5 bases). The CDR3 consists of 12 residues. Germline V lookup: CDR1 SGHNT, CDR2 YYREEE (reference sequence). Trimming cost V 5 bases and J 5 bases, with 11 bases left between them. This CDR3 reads CASSKAGHEQYF. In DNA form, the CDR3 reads TGTGCCAGCAGTAAGGCAGGGCACGAGCAGTACTTC.

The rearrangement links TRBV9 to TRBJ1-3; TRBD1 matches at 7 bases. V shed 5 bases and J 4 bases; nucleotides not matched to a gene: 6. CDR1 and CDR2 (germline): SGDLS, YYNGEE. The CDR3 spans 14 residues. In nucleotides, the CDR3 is TGTGCCAGCAGTGAGGGGGCAGGGGGAAACACCATATATTTT. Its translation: CASSEGAGGNTIYF.

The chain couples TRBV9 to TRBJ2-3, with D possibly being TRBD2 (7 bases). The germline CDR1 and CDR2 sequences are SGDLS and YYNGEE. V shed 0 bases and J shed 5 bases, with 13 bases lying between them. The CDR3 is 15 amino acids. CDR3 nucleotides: TGTGCCAGCAGCGTAGAGGCGGGGGCGGTAGATACGCAGTATTTT. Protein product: CASSVEAGAVDTQYF. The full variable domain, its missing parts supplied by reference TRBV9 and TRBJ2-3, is DSGVTQTPKHLITATGQRVTLRCSPRSGDLSVYWYQQSLDQGLQFLIQYYNGEERAKGNILERFSAQQFPDLHSELNLSSLELGDSALYFCASSVEAGAVDTQYFGPGTRLTVL.

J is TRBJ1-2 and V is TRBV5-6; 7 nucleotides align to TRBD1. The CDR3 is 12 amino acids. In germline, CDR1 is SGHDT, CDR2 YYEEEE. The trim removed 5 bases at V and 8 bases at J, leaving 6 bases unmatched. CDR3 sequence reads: CASRRTGYGYTF. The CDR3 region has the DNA TGTGCCAGCAGAAGGACAGGTTACGGCTACACCTTC.

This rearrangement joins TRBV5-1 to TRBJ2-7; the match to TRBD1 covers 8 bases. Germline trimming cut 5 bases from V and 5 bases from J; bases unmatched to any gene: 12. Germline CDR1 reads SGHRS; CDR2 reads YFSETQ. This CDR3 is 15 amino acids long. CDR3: CASRQRTGFGNEQYF. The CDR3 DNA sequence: TGCGCCAGCAGGCAAAGGACAGGGTTCGGTAACGAGCAGTACTTC. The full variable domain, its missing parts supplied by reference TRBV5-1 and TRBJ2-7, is KAGVTQTPRYLIKTRGQQVTLSCSPISGHRSVSWYQQTPGQGLQFLFEYFSETQRNKGNFPGRFSGRQFSNSRSEMNVSTLELGDSALYLCASRQRTGFGNEQYFGPGTRLTVT.

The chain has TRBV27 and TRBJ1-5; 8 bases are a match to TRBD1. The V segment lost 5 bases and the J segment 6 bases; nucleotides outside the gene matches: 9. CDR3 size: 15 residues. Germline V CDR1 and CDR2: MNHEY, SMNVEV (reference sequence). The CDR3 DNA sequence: TGTGCCAGCAGTGCCTTGGACAGGGAGGTTCAGCCCCAGCATTTT. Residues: CASSALDREVQPQHF.